The next 32 T cell receptor beta chains were all read from a single sample in a study of tumor and adjacent non-tumor tissue in lung cancer. The library came from three nested PCR rounds adapted from ARM-PCR protocols. Each CDR3 protein gets one entry after TCRdb re-called the multiplex PCR reads with MiXCR. Among about 98,000 distinct CDR3 sequences listed, 75% to 85% were seen once. RNA was extracted from bulk tissue without any cell sorting. The normal lung tissue was taken more than 3 cm from the tumor edge. Sequencing input: distant non-tumor lung tissue. The receptor set was obtained from a man in his sixties with small cell lung cancer.

On this clonotype: The CDR3 ends on some other residue instead of the conserved phenylalanine or tryptophan, so this is likely a read error. V is TRBV11-2 and J is TRBJ2-3; weak D call: TRBD2 (6 bases). Looked up from germline, CDR1 is SGHAT and CDR2 is FQNNGV. The CDR3 is 14 residues long. CDR3 in amino acids: CASSSWGVTDAQYL. The CDR3 bases are TGTGCCAGCAGCTCATGGGGGGTCACAGATGCGCAGTATCTT.

Concerning this clonotype: An end of the junction differs from the germline gene, which may be a read error. The CDR3 is CASSCLKGDTETQYF. DNA of the CDR3: TGTGCCAGCAGTTGCCTCAAAGGGGATACAGAAACGCAGTATTTT. J is TRBJ2-3 and V is TRBV6-2 or TRBV6-3; possibly TRBD1 for D (5 bases). This CDR3 has 15 residues. Germline CDR1 reads MNHEY; CDR2 reads SVGEGT.

V gene TRBV7-3 combines with J gene TRBJ1-1; D not certain. Germline V gives CDR1 SGHTA, CDR2 FQGTGA. This CDR3 spans 13 amino acids. V dropped 0 bases and J dropped 8 bases, with 10 bases sitting between them. The CDR3, as DNA: TGTGCCAGCAGCTTAACGGTCAGATTAGAAGCTTTCTTT. Its protein product is CASSLTVRLEAFF.

V is TRBV13 and J is TRBJ2-3; no firm D call. This CDR3 contains 15 residues. Trimming left V 11 bases short and J 0 bases short, with 18 bases between. CDR1 is PRHDT and CDR2 is FYEKMQ in the germline V gene (reference sequence). CDR3 residues: CAVSPSGLSTDTQYF. The CDR3 bases are TGTGCCGTCAGCCCTAGTGGGCTGAGCACAGATACGCAGTATTTT.

As to this clonotype: The conserved phenylalanine or tryptophan is not found at the CDR3 terminus, so this likely reflects a read error. The genes are TRBV5-6 and TRBJ2-7, with a tentative D call TRBD1 (5 bases). V shed 1 base and J shed 6 bases, with 14 bases lying between them. The CDR3 consists of 14 residues. CDR1 and CDR2 (germline): SGHDT, YYEEEE. For the CDR3, the DNA is TGTGCCAGCAGCTTGAGGCAGGGCGATCCCGAGCAGTACATC. Protein: CASSLRQGDPEQYI.

As regards this clonotype: Mismatch with germline at one junction end may stem from a read error. The rearrangement joins TRBV4-2 to TRBJ2-2, with D hard to call. The germline V gene encodes CDR1 LGHNA and CDR2 YNFKEQ. The CDR3 has 14 amino acids. The CDR3 coding sequence is TGTGCCAGCAGCCAAGACCCATCACCCGGAGAGCTGTTTTTT. This codes for CASSQDPSPGELFF.

Note on this clonotype: An end of the junction does not agree with germline; a read error may underlie this. This chain links TRBV20-1 with TRBJ1-1, with a weak D call TRBD1 (5 bases). The CDR3 covers 12 residues. CDR1 DFQATT and CDR2 SNEGSKA come from the germline V gene (reference sequence). The CDR3 loop is CSVAGLNTEAPF. CDR3 sequence (DNA): TGCAGTGTCGCAGGGCTGAACACTGAAGCTCCCTTT.

As for this clonotype: With a much larger clone just one base away, this may be a read error. The CDR3 region has the DNA TGCGCCAGCAGCTTCGGGGGAGCCGGATATACGCAGTATTTT. Amino acid sequence: CASSFGGAGYTQYF. This chain uses TRBV5-1 with TRBJ2-3, with a possible D match to TRBD2 (6 bases). CDR1 is SGHRS and CDR2 is YFSETQ in the germline V gene. CDR3 length: 14 residues. The germline V and J ends were trimmed by 2 bases and 7 bases, with 14 bases remaining between them. Complete variable domain (other parts from reference TRBV5-1 and TRBJ2-3): KAGVTQTPRYLIKTRGQQVTLSCSPISGHRSVSWYQQTPGQGLQFLFEYFSETQRNKGNFPGRFSGRQFSNSRSEMNVSTLELGDSALYLCASSFGGAGYTQYFGPGTRLTVL.

A remark on this clonotype: Possible read error: a much larger clone is one base away. The chain joins TRBV20-1 to TRBJ1-1; TRBD1 might be the D (5 bases). The CDR3 is made up of 12 amino acids. The V and J ends lost 6 bases and 4 bases respectively, with 12 bases between them. Looked up from germline, CDR1 is DFQATT and CDR2 is SNEGSKA (reference sequence). CDR3 DNA: TGCAGTGCCTGGGGGAGCTGCACTGAAGCTTTCTTT. Translated: CSAWGSCTEAFF.

This clonotype was recorded a few times. One base away lies a much larger clone, so this may be a sequencing read error. The chain combines TRBV30 with TRBJ1-2, with a weak D call TRBD1 (6 bases). This CDR3 comprises 13 residues. The germline CDR1 and CDR2 sequences are GTSNPN and SVGIG (reference sequence). CDR3 sequence reads: CARTPGGTYGYTF. The CDR3 DNA reads as TGTGCTCGAACCCCGGGGGGCACGTATGGCTACACCTTC.

With respect to this clonotype: One end of the junction is discordant with germline, which a read error may explain. The J gene is TRBJ2-2, the V gene TRBV29-1; 9 bases align to TRBD1. Per germline, CDR1 SQVTM and CDR2 ANQGSEA. The CDR3 has 14 amino acids. In DNA form, the CDR3 reads TGCAGCGTACAGACAGGGGGGGTCACCGGGGAGCTATTTTTT. This sequence encodes CSVQTGGVTGELFF.

This clonotype was detected only once. At one boundary the junction diverges from the germline segment, which might be a read error. This chain connects TRBV5-4 to TRBJ2-1; a possible D gene is TRBD2 (5 bases). CDR3 length: 15 residues. Germline V gene sequence: CDR1 SGHNT, CDR2 YYREEE (reference sequence). CDR3 loop: CVSGTRTPLENEQFF. The CDR3 DNA reads TGTGTCAGCGGAACCAGGACTCCCCTCGAGAATGAGCAGTTCTTC.

Remarks on this clonotype: The junction differs from germline at one of its ends, possibly a read error. The chain links TRBV29-1 to TRBJ2-3; 7 nucleotides align to TRBD2. The V gene's germline CDR1 is SQVTM and CDR2 ANQGSEA. This CDR3 contains 16 residues. The CDR3 nucleotides are TGCAGCGTTGCGAGAGGGAGGGCCTCCTTTGCGGATATGCAGTATTTT. This codes for CSVARGRASFADMQYF.

In the case of this clonotype: This sequence may be a read error, since a much larger clone differs from it by one base. The chain has TRBV5-4 and TRBJ2-2, with D possibly being TRBD2 (7 bases). The CDR3 spans 17 residues. V was pared by 4 bases and J by 1 base, with 17 bases between. Germline V gene lookup returns CDR1 SGHNT and CDR2 YYREEE (reference sequence). CDR3 protein: CASSTEGGGRNTGELFF. CDR3 DNA sequence: TGTGCCAGCAGCACCGAGGGGGGGGGCAGGAACACCGGGGAGCTGTTTTTT. Full variable domain (missing parts from reference TRBV5-4 and TRBJ2-2): ETGVTQSPTHLIKTRGQQVTLRCSSQSGHNTVSWYQQALGQGPQFIFQYYREEENGRGNFPPRFSGLQFPNYSSELNVNALELDDSALYLCASSTEGGGRNTGELFFGEGSRLTVL.

V and J are TRBV11-2 and TRBJ2-1; TRBD1 is a possible D gene (5 bases). Trimming took off 6 bases at V and 0 bases at J, with 15 bases between the two ends. The CDR3 is 16 amino acids. Germline-derived CDR1 and CDR2 are SGHAT and FQNNGV. CDR3 in amino acids: CASRLRANSSYNEQFF. As DNA, the CDR3 is TGTGCCAGCAGACTCAGGGCGAATAGCTCCTACAATGAGCAGTTCTTC.

As concerns this clonotype: At one end, the junction sequence differs from germline, possibly due to a read error. The CDR3, as DNA: TGTGCCAGCAGTCGGTATAATGAGCAGTTTTTC. Amino acid sequence: CASSRYNEQFF. The chain employs TRBV12-3 or TRBV12-4 and TRBJ2-1, with no clear D. The CDR3 runs to 11 residues.

The genes are TRBV10-1 and TRBJ2-7; unclear D gene. The CDR3 length is 14 residues. The germline V gene has CDR1 WNHNN and CDR2 SYGVQD (reference sequence). The CDR3 spells CAGSEGESPNEQYV. The CDR3 bases are TGCGCCGGCAGTGAAGGAGAGAGCCCTAACGAACAGTACGTC.

This chain joins TRBV29-1 and TRBJ2-1, with D tentatively TRBD1 or TRBD2 (5 bases each). Germline values: CDR1 SQVTM, CDR2 ANQGSEA. The CDR3 is 14 residues long. V was clipped by 3 bases and J by 11 bases, with 20 bases between them. The CDR3 region is CSVETRERLGQQFF. In DNA form, the CDR3 reads TGCAGCGTTGAGACCAGGGAGCGTTTAGGTCAGCAGTTCTTC.

About this clonotype itself: The junction differs from germline at one of its ends, possibly a read error. The V and J genes are TRBV4-1 and TRBJ1-5; D may be TRBD1 (6 bases). Per the germline V gene, CDR1 is MGHRA and CDR2 is YSYEKL. The CDR3 length is 16 residues. CDR3 protein: CAISQDRGRRNQPQLF. CDR3 nucleotide sequence: TGCGCCATCAGCCAAGATCGGGGGCGGCGCAATCAGCCCCAGCTTTTC.

The V and J genes are TRBV4-2 and TRBJ2-2; D gene unclear. The CDR3 consists of 14 residues. From germline, CDR1 is LGHNA and CDR2 YNFKEQ. V lost 9 bases and J 6 bases, leaving 17 bases between the germline ends. CDR3 loop: CASMAIGSSGELFF. The CDR3 DNA sequence: TGTGCCAGTATGGCTATCGGGTCTTCCGGGGAGCTGTTTTTT.

Details on this clonotype: At one end the junction does not follow the germline gene, possibly because of a read error. The chain is built from TRBV6-5 and TRBJ2-3, with TRBD2 as a possible D gene (5 bases). The CDR3 is 11 residues long. Per germline, CDR1 MNHEY and CDR2 SVGAGI. As DNA, the CDR3 is TGTACCAGCAGCGTGGGAGATACTCAGTATTTT. This codes for CTSSVGDTQYF.

Details on this clonotype: This sequence may be a read error, since a much larger clone differs from it by one base. The chain links TRBV20-1 to TRBJ2-1, with a possible D match to TRBD1 (6 bases). CDR1 and CDR2 from the germline V gene are DFQATT and SNEGSKA (reference sequence). The CDR3 covers 12 residues. This CDR3 is CNASRRGDEQFF. As DNA, the CDR3 is TGCAATGCTAGTCGCAGGGGCGATGAGCAGTTCTTC.

Note on this clonotype: It may be a read error: a sequence one base away is much more abundant. The chain combines TRBV20-1 with TRBJ2-7; 7 bases agree with TRBD2. CDR3 size: 18 residues. Trimming took 5 bases from V and 1 from J; bases not matched to a gene: 20. Germline V gives CDR1 DFQATT, CDR2 SNEGSKA (reference sequence). The CDR3 DNA follows: TGCAGTGCTGGAGGGGCTAGCGGTCACGGGGGGTCATCCTACGAGCAGTACTTC. Its translation: CSAGGASGHGGSSYEQYF.

The rearrangement links TRBV5-6 to TRBJ1-1; D might be TRBD1 (5 bases). Trimming took off 1 base at V and 3 bases at J, with 16 bases between the two ends. This CDR3 comprises 16 residues. Per germline, CDR1 SGHDT and CDR2 YYEEEE. As DNA, the CDR3 is TGTGCCAGCAGCTTGACCTCCGAGACAGCGGACACTGAAGCTTTCTTT. This codes for CASSLTSETADTEAFF.

The chain is built from TRBV6-5 and TRBJ2-3, with D possibly matching TRBD1 (5 bases). The CDR3 sequence is 15 residues long. Trimming removed 2 bases from V and 4 bases from J, with 13 bases in between. Germline values: CDR1 MNHEY, CDR2 SVGAGI. In nucleotides, the CDR3 is TGTGCCAGCAGTTACCGGGTAGGGGATGCAGATACGCAGTATTTT. Amino acid sequence: CASSYRVGDADTQYF.

Comments on this clonotype: At one end, the junction sequence differs from germline, possibly due to a read error. The chain uses TRBV6-1 and TRBJ1-5; a possible D gene is TRBD1 (6 bases). Germline V gene sequence: CDR1 MNHNS, CDR2 SASEGT. The CDR3 length is 16 residues. The CDR3 DNA reads as TGTGCCAGCACTGGCTCGGGGGGCATGAGCAATCAGACCCAGCATTTT. Amino acids: CASTGSGGMSNQTQHF.

Remarks on this clonotype: A junction boundary mismatches the germline segment, possibly from a read error. The V and J genes are TRBV10-2 and TRBJ2-4; D is possibly TRBD1 or TRBD2 (5 bases each). The CDR3 sequence is 13 residues long. Per the germline V gene, CDR1 is WSHSY and CDR2 is SAAADI. The CDR3 protein is CASSRDGRDIRYF. CDR3 coding DNA: TGCGCCAGCAGCCGGGACGGAAGAGACATTCGGTACTTC.

Comment on this clonotype: A read error may produce the germline difference seen at one junction end. This chain joins TRBV6-5 and TRBJ1-1, with D maybe TRBD1 (5 bases). Germline CDR1 reads MNHEY; CDR2 reads SVGAGI. The length of the CDR3 is 14 residues. In nucleotides, the CDR3 is TGTGCCAGCAGACAATTCATCAGGGACTCTGAAGCTTCCTTT. This translates into CASRQFIRDSEASF.

Concerning this clonotype: This may be a read error: a much more frequent sequence differs by one nucleotide. The V and J genes are TRBV28 and TRBJ1-2; no firm D call. Germline loops: CDR1 MDHEN, CDR2 SYDVKM. This CDR3 has 12 residues. DNA for the CDR3: TGTACCAGCAGTTTAGAGGCGTATGGCTACACCTTC. This sequence encodes CTSSLEAYGYTF.

As to this clonotype: Germline and junction disagree at one end, which may indicate a read error. V and J are TRBV29-1 and TRBJ2-7, with D possibly called TRBD1 or TRBD2 (6 bases each). The CDR3 contains 13 residues. Germline V lookup: CDR1 SQVTM, CDR2 ANQGSEA. The CDR3 sequence is CSVEDHGGPERYF. The CDR3 nucleotides are TGCAGCGTTGAAGATCATGGGGGGCCGGAGCGGTACTTC.

This clonotype came up a few times. The missing conserved phenylalanine or tryptophan at the end of this CDR3 makes a read error likely. This rearrangement joins TRBV29-1 to TRBJ1-1; no firm D call. The ends were cut back, 7 bases at V and 0 bases at J, with 15 bases in the middle. This CDR3 has 14 amino acids. Germline V gene data show CDR1 as SQVTM and CDR2 as ANQGSEA. The CDR3 nucleotides read TGCAGCGCCGAAAAGGACGGTATGAACACTGAAGCTTTCCCT. The encoded protein is CSAEKDGMNTEAFP.

On this clonotype: As the CDR3 is not closed by the conserved phenylalanine or tryptophan, this likely results from a read error. This chain links TRBV29-1 with TRBJ2-1; D gene unclear. This CDR3 has 11 amino acids. Trimming removed 7 bases at V and 7 bases at J, with 11 bases between. CDR1 is SQVTM, CDR2 ANQGSEA, per germline. The CDR3 is CSATYANEQFV. CDR3 nucleotide sequence: TGCAGCGCTACTTACGCGAATGAGCAGTTCGTC.